Listed here are 21 T cell receptor beta chains from one sample, sequenced in a study of PD-1 blockade in mismatch repair-deficient tumors. Time point reported: archival surgical resection tumor tissue. TCRdb's copy holds only in-frame clones and misses some; the assay was immunoSEQ multiplex PCR. The table lists about 810 clones, under 75% of them singletons. The source material was primary tumor tissue, sampled from a patient treated with pembrolizumab. Every receptor here comes from an adult with mismatch repair-deficient cancer.

A few counts support this clone. The chain has TRBV5-4 and TRBJ2-7; a possible D gene is TRBD2 (7 bases). The CDR3 totals 14 residues. Trimming removed 4 bases at V and 7 bases at J, with 18 bases between. CDR1 and CDR2 (germline): SGHNT, YYREEE (reference sequence). CDR3 in amino acids: CASSLAGASGEQYF. CDR3 sequence (DNA): TGTGCCAGCAGCCTCGCGGGGGCATCGGGGGAGCAGTACTTC.

This sequence joins TRBV7-2 and TRBJ2-5; no reliable D call. This CDR3 is built from 12 residues. The V and J ends lost 5 bases and 5 bases respectively, with 9 bases between them. CDR1 and CDR2 from the germline V gene are SGHTA and FQGNSA. CDR3 in DNA: TGTGCCAGCAGCCGAAACGGGGAGACCCAGTACTTC. Translated: CASSRNGETQYF.

The gene calls are TRBV28 and TRBJ2-7; TRBD1 might be the D (5 bases). Trimming stripped 6 bases from V and 0 bases from J, with 15 bases between. CDR3 size: 15 residues. Germline V lookup: CDR1 MDHEN, CDR2 SYDVKM. The CDR3 DNA reads as TGTGCCAGCAGCCGTCAGGGCCCAAGCTCCTACGAGCAGTACTTC. Its translation: CASSRQGPSSYEQYF.

J is TRBJ2-7 and V is TRBV6-1; D is perhaps TRBD1 (6 bases). Germline V gene sequence: CDR1 MNHNS, CDR2 SASEGT. The CDR3 contains 14 residues. The V end lost 6 bases, the J end lost 1 base, and 13 bases lay between the germline ends. As DNA, the CDR3 is TGTGCCAGCAGGCAACCGGGACAATCCTACGAGCAGTACTTC. Residues: CASRQPGQSYEQYF.

The table lists this clone with a count of one. The chain has TRBV12-1 and TRBJ2-7; TRBD1, the table's D call, lacks a check against the DNA. TRBV12-1 is termed a pseudogene. The CDR3 spans 16 residues. The CDR3 sequence: CASSFPQGPSSYEQYF. The CDR3 nucleotides read TGTGCCAGCAGCTTCCCACAGGGACCCAGCTCCTACGAGCAGTACTTC.

As for this clone: At one boundary the junction diverges from the germline segment, which might be a read error. The same CDR3 is also encoded by other DNA sequences in this sample. CDR3 sequence: CATSSSPADTQYF. CDR3 coding DNA: TGTGCCACTAGCAGCTCTCCCGCAGATACGCAGTATTTT. V gene TRBV15 combines with J gene TRBJ2-3, with D unresolved. The CDR3 is 13 residues long. Germline V CDR1 and CDR2: LNHNV, YYDKDF (reference sequence).

The V call is TRBV4-3, the J call TRBJ1-2, with 7 positions matching TRBD1. The CDR3 is 17 amino acids. J gave up 2 bases and V 0 bases, and 9 bases lay outside the gene matches. Germline-derived CDR1 and CDR2 are LGHNA and YSLEER. The CDR3, as DNA: TGCGCCAGCAGCCAAGAAGCCCCGTCAGGGGGAAACTATGGCTACACCTTC. Its translation is CASSQEAPSGGNYGYTF.

This clone was found a few times. The V gene is TRBV6-5, the J gene TRBJ2-3; no definite D call. Trimming took off 4 bases at V and 6 bases at J, with 14 bases between the two ends. Germline V CDR1 and CDR2: MNHEY, SVGAGI. The CDR3 consists of 14 residues. Written as DNA, the CDR3 is TGTGCCAGCAGTTTGTACCAGTCAGAGGATACGCAGTATTTT. It is translated as CASSLYQSEDTQYF.

This rearrangement joins TRBV18 to TRBJ2-1; 8 nucleotides agree with TRBD1. The V gene end was trimmed by 6 bases and the J gene end by 4 bases; junction bases not matched to a gene: 11. The length of the CDR3 is 16 residues. Germline V CDR1 and CDR2: KGHSH, LQKENI. The CDR3 spells CASSPTDRGLYNEQFF. DNA of the CDR3: TGTGCCAGCTCTCCTACAGACAGGGGCCTGTACAATGAGCAGTTCTTC.

In its sample, this clone was seen a few times. The chain joins TRBV19 to TRBJ2-3; D is ambiguous. CDR1 is LNHDA and CDR2 is SQIVND in the germline V gene (reference sequence). V shed 1 base and J shed 6 bases, with 5 bases lying between them. This CDR3 has 12 residues. Written as DNA, the CDR3 is TGTGCCAGTAGTATAGTCGGCGATACGCAGTATTTT. Protein sequence: CASSIVGDTQYF.

With regard to this clone: One junction end disagrees with the germline gene, perhaps due to a read error. Other DNA variants within this sample encode the same CDR3. The chain links TRBV11-3 to TRBJ2-7; D possibly corresponds to TRBD1 (5 bases). CDR1 and CDR2 (germline): SGHNT, YENEEA. This CDR3 spans 16 amino acids. CDR3 loop: CASSSTQGTPFYEQYF. CDR3 nucleotides: TGTGCCAGCAGCTCCACCCAGGGAACCCCTTTCTACGAGCAGTACTTT.

This clone occurred once. The chain employs TRBV28 and TRBJ2-7; D may be TRBD1 (5 bases). The CDR3 is made up of 15 amino acids. CDR1 and CDR2 from the germline V gene are MDHEN and SYDVKM. Trimming cost V 5 bases and J 3 bases, with 17 bases left between them. This chain's CDR3 is CASSPPQGLYYEQYF. CDR3 DNA: TGTGCCAGCAGTCCCCCGCAGGGATTGTACTACGAGCAGTACTTC.

The V gene is TRBV27, the J gene TRBJ1-5; the match to TRBD1 covers 7 bases. J lost 5 bases, V lost 6 bases, and 16 bases had no gene match. Germline CDR1 MNHEY, CDR2 SMNVEV (reference sequence). This CDR3 has 17 residues. CDR3 in amino acids: CASSPGNRGGGHQPQHF. The CDR3 DNA sequence: TGTGCCAGCAGCCCCGGGAACAGGGGAGGTGGCCATCAGCCCCAGCATTTT.

The rearrangement uses TRBV7-2 and TRBJ2-3; 11 bases agree with TRBD2. Trimming at V came to 3 bases and at J to 4 bases, leaving 3 bases not matched to a gene. CDR3 size: 15 residues. Germline V gene data show CDR1 as SGHTA and CDR2 as FQGNSA. The CDR3 loop reads CASSFSGRGSDTQYF. CDR3 coding DNA: TGTGCCAGCAGCTTTAGCGGGAGGGGATCAGATACGCAGTATTTT.

V gene TRBV28 combines with J gene TRBJ2-3; D call uncertain. The V gene's germline CDR1 is MDHEN and CDR2 SYDVKM. This CDR3 comprises 13 residues. V lost 1 base and J lost 1, with 3 bases in between. The CDR3: CASSLLGTDTQYF. The DNA of the CDR3 is TGTGCCAGCAGTTTATTGGGCACAGATACGCAGTATTTT. Together with reference TRBV28 and TRBJ2-3, the CDR3 gives the full variable domain: DVKVTQSSRYLVKRTGEKVFLECVQDMDHENMFWYRQDPGLGLRLIYFSYDVKMKEKGDIPEGYSVSREKKERFSLILESASTNQTSMYLCASSLLGTDTQYFGPGTRLTVL.

This chain links TRBV19 with TRBJ2-5, with a weak D call TRBD2 (5 bases). This CDR3 has 14 residues. Germline V lookup: CDR1 LNHDA, CDR2 SQIVND (reference sequence). The V end was cut by 1 base, the J end by 2 bases, with 8 bases between. The CDR3, as DNA: TGTGCCAGTAGTATAGGAGCGGCTCAAGAGACCCAGTACTTC. Translation gives CASSIGAAQETQYF.

Of note for this clone: The same CDR3 can be traced to other DNA sequences in this sample. CDR3 protein: CASSLETSGNTGELFF. The CDR3 coding sequence is TGCGCCAGCAGCTTGGAAACTAGCGGGAACACCGGGGAGCTGTTTTTT. This chain links TRBV5-1 with TRBJ2-2, with 8 bases that match TRBD2. J lost 1 base, V lost 0 bases, and 2 bases had no gene match. Germline values: CDR1 SGHRS, CDR2 YFSETQ. The CDR3 length is 16 residues.

Comment on this clone: One end of the junction fails to match germline, which may point to a read error. Other DNA sequences in this sample translate to the same CDR3. This chain links TRBV11-3 with TRBJ2-7, with 11 positions matching TRBD2. Germline-derived CDR1 and CDR2 are SGHNT and YENEEA. This CDR3 spans 18 amino acids. The CDR3 is CASSQSDSGRAGSYEQYF. CDR3 bases: TGTGCCAGCAGCCAAAGTGATAGCGGGAGGGCCGGTTCCTACGAGCAGTACTTT.

J is TRBJ1-2 and V is TRBV6-6; D not certain. CDR3 length: 15 residues. Deletions cut 6 bases from V and 8 bases from J, with 22 bases between. Germline values: CDR1 MNHNY, CDR2 SVGAGI (reference sequence). The CDR3 coding sequence is TGTGCCAGCAGAAGAGAGGCCGTGACTCAAAAAGGCTACACCTTC. It yields the protein CASRREAVTQKGYTF.

This chain connects TRBV19 to TRBJ2-1; D not certain. The ends were cut back, 7 bases at V and 0 bases at J, with 10 bases in the middle. There are 14 residues in the CDR3. Germline V gene sequence: CDR1 LNHDA, CDR2 SQIVND (reference sequence). CDR3 bases: TGTGCCAGTAAAGACCCGAGCTCCTACAATGAGCAGTTCTTC. It codes for CASKDPSSYNEQFF.

The chain recombines TRBV11-2 with TRBJ2-7; D is ambiguous. The CDR3 has 14 amino acids. Germline-derived CDR1 and CDR2 are SGHAT and FQNNGV. V lost 5 bases, J lost 6 bases, and 17 bases lay in between. CDR3 sequence reads: CASSLSTRPTEQYF. Here the CDR3 DNA reads TGTGCCAGCAGCCTATCGACTCGACCGACCGAGCAGTACTTC.